The rows below give T cell receptor beta chains drawn from one sample of a study of blood T cell repertoires in COVID-19. Method: immunoSEQ multiplex PCR; TCRdb's copy keeps in-frame clones and lacks some. Among 280,000 or so clones listed, around four fifths were seen once. Sequencing was done on a sample of peripheral blood. These TCRs come from a woman in her forties or fifties who had recovered from COVID-19. The CDR3 runs from the conserved cysteine through the conserved F or W. D genes are given only for firm matches. For some rows the clone size is stated as once, few or many, or as a class when expanded; others skip it.

DNA	CDR3	length	J	size	V	D
TGCGCCAGCAGCCAAGATTCTGGAGGGCCGGGAAACATTCAGTACTTC	CASSQDSGGPGNIQYF	16	TRBJ2-4	-	TRBV4-3	-
TGTGCCAGCTCCCGCCCGGGACAAGTTAGAGAGCAGTACTTC	CASSRPGQVREQYF	14	TRBJ2-7	-	TRBV28	-
TGTGCCAGCAGCTTACCGGGACGGGAGAATTCACCCCTCCACTTT	CASSLPGRENSPLHF	15	TRBJ1-6	-	TRBV7-2	-
TGTGCCAGCAGCTTCAGTAGCGGGGGCGAACACAATGAGCAGTTCTTC	CASSFSSGGEHNEQFF	16	TRBJ2-1	-	TRBV7-6	TRBD2
TGTGCCAGCAGTCGTGACAGGAGTGGAAACACCATATATTTT	CASSRDRSGNTIYF	14	TRBJ1-3	-	TRBV6-5	-
TGTGCCTGGAGTCAGGGATTGAATCAGCCCCAGCATTTT	CAWSQGLNQPQHF	13	TRBJ1-5	-	TRBV30	-
TGTGCCAGTAGTATAACAGGGAAGGACCTCTATGGCTACACCTTC	CASSITGKDLYGYTF	15	TRBJ1-2	-	TRBV19	-
TGTGCCTCCCGGGGAACCCCCTACAATGAGCAGTTCTTC	CASRGTPYNEQFF	13	TRBJ2-1	-	TRBV2	-
TGCAGCGCCATCCAGGGGTTTCACACCATATATTTT	CSAIQGFHTIYF	12	TRBJ1-3	-	TRBV29-1	-
TGTGCCAGCAGCGTTAGTAGCGGGGATTACAATGAGCAGTTCTTC	CASSVSSGDYNEQFF	15	TRBJ2-1	once	TRBV9	TRBD2
TGTGCCAGCAGCCACGGTCAGACATCCTCTGGAAACACCATATATTTT	CASSHGQTSSGNTIYF	16	TRBJ1-3	-	TRBV5-4	-
TGTGCCAGCAGTGAAGGGTCTAATAGCAATCAGCCCCAGCATTTT	CASSEGSNSNQPQHF	15	TRBJ1-5	-	TRBV2	-
TGTGCCAGCAGTTATGGGCTAGCGGGGGGTTTCAATGAGCAGTTCTTC	CASSYGLAGGFNEQFF	16	TRBJ2-1	many	TRBV6-2/TRBV6-3	TRBD2
TGTGCCAGTAGTATAGAGGCCTCCTGGGCGAACTATGGCTACACCTTC	CASSIEASWANYGYTF	16	TRBJ1-2	-	TRBV19	-
TGTGCCAGCAGTTTCCTCGCGGGGGGGGGTTACAATGAGCAGTTCTTC	CASSFLAGGGYNEQFF	16	TRBJ2-1	-	TRBV27	TRBD2
TGTGCCAGTAGTAGTACCGGACAGCCCTCCTACGAGCAGTACTTC	CASSSTGQPSYEQYF	15	TRBJ2-7	-	TRBV19	-
TGTGCCAGCTCACCAGACAGAATCTACGAGCAGTACTTC	CASSPDRIYEQYF	13	TRBJ2-7	-	TRBV18	-
TGTGCCAGTAGTATCAGACAGGATCTAAACTATGGCTACACCTTC	CASSIRQDLNYGYTF	15	TRBJ1-2	-	TRBV19	-
TGTGCCAGCAGCTTAGGCTTGACTAGCGGCACCGGGGAGCTGTTTTTT	CASSLGLTSGTGELFF	16	TRBJ2-2	-	TRBV7-3	TRBD2
TGTGCCAGCAGTCTAGCGGGAGGAGGCGAGCAGTTCTTC	CASSLAGGGEQFF	13	TRBJ2-1	-	TRBV12-3/TRBV12-4	TRBD2
TGTGCCAGTAACCACAGGGGATATGGCAATCAGCCCCAGCATTTT	CASNHRGYGNQPQHF	15	TRBJ1-5	-	TRBV19	TRBD1
TGTGCCAGTAGTCCGGGGACTAGCTACGAGCAGTACTTC	CASSPGTSYEQYF	13	TRBJ2-7	-	TRBV19	TRBD2
TGTGCCAGCCAAGAAACAGTTGAAGCTTTCTTT	CASQETVEAFF	11	TRBJ1-1	-	TRBV12-3/TRBV12-4	-
TGTGCCAGCAGTGAAGGGGGGGGTAGCTATGGCTACACCTTC	CASSEGGGSYGYTF	14	TRBJ1-2	few	TRBV6-1	-
TGTGCCAGCAGCGGTGGACCGACAGGGCGCGAGCAGTACTTC	CASSGGPTGREQYF	14	TRBJ2-7	-	TRBV7-2	TRBD1
TGTGCCAGCAGCCAGCAGACAGACTTGTTTACGCAGTATTTT	CASSQQTDLFTQYF	14	TRBJ2-3	-	TRBV7-2	-
TGCGCCAGCAGCCGATTGAGTACTAAAAGCCGGGAGACCCAGTACTTC	CASSRLSTKSRETQYF	16	TRBJ2-5	-	TRBV5-1	-
TGTGCCACCAGTGCCACAGGCTACAATGAGCAGTTCTTC	CATSATGYNEQFF	13	TRBJ2-1	-	TRBV24-1	-
TGTGCCAGCAGCCCTGGGACAGCCGGATCCGGTGAGCAGTTCTTC	CASSPGTAGSGEQFF	15	TRBJ2-1	-	TRBV7-2	TRBD1
TGTGCCAGCACCCCAATGGCGGCGATCTCCTACAATGAGCAGTTCTTC	CASTPMAAISYNEQFF	16	TRBJ2-1	few	TRBV9	-
TGTGCCAGCAGTCCTCGGCAGGCACTCCATGGCTACACCTTC	CASSPRQALHGYTF	14	TRBJ1-2	-	TRBV28	-
TGCGCCAGCAGCCAAGATCCCCAAGGGAGCTATGAGCAGTTCTTC	CASSQDPQGSYEQFF	15	TRBJ2-1	-	TRBV4-3	-
TGTGCCAGCAGCGCAAAAGCGGGCTACGGGGAGACCCAGTACTTC	CASSAKAGYGETQYF	15	TRBJ2-5	-	TRBV9	-
TGTGCCAGCATGTCCGGCCAGGCCTCCTACGAGCAGTACTTC	CASMSGQASYEQYF	14	TRBJ2-7	-	TRBV28	-
TGTGCCACCAGTGATTCGACAGGGGCCAGCGGCTACACCTTC	CATSDSTGASGYTF	14	TRBJ1-2	-	TRBV24-1	TRBD1